The clone carrying this TCR beta chain is a singleton in its sample. Trimming stripped 5 bases from V and 1 base from J, with 8 bases between. The CDR3 sequence is 13 residues long. Germline CDR1 is LGHDT and CDR2 is YNNKEL (reference sequence). This sample is part of a study of blood T cell repertoires in COVID-19. Study-level information: Samples of COVID-19 (acute and convalescent) were obtained from the United States, Italy and Spain. From T cells, B-cell-depleted T cells, or PBMCs came the material, which was cDNA or gDNA.

Original data processing: Estimates of nucleated cell counts were drawn from the amplification of reference gene primers. The data were produced by immunoSEQ multiplex PCR, yet TCRdb's version contains in-frame clones alone and is incomplete. The V and J calls and the clone size are those of that table, but D and trimming were determined from the DNA. The data show tens of thousands of clones, around four fifths seen once. The chain is built from TRBV3-1 (or the pseudogene TRBV3-2) and TRBJ1-1; D is possibly TRBD1 (6 bases). The sequenced material came from peripheral blood. The TCR originated in an older man with acute or convalescent COVID-19. The CDR3 region has the DNA TGTGCCAGCAGCGAGGACAGGAACACTGAAGCTTTCTTT. Translating it yields CASSEDRNTEAFF.